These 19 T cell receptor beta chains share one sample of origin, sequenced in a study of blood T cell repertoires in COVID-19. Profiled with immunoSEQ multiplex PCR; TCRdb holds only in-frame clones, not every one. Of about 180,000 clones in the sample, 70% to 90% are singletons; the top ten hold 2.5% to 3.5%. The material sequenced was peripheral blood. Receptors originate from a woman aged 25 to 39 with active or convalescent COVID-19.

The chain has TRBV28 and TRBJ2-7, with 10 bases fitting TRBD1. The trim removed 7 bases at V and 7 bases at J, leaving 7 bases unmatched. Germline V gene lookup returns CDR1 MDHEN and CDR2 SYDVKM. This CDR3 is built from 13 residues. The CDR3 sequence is CASMGQGNLEQYF. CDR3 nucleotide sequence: TGTGCCAGCATGGGACAGGGGAACTTAGAGCAGTACTTC.

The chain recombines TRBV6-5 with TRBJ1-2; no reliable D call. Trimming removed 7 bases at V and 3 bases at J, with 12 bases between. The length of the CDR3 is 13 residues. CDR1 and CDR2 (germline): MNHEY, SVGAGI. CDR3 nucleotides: TGTGCCAGCACTCCGGGGAGGGACTATGGCTACACCTTC. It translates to CASTPGRDYGYTF.

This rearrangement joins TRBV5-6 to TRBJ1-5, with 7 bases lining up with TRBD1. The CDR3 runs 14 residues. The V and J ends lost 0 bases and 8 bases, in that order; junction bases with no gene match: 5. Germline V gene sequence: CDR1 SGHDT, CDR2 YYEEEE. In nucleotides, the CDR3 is TGTGCCAGCAGCTTGGCAGGGGGTAGAAAGCCCCAGCATTTT. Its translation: CASSLAGGRKPQHF.

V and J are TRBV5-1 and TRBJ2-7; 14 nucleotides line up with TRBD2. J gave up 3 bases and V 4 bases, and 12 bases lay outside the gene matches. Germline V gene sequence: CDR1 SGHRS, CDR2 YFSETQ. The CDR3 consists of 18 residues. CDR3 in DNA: TGCGCCAGCAGCCAACGACTAGCGGGAGGGTTATTTGTCTACGAGCAGTACTTC. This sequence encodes CASSQRLAGGLFVYEQYF.

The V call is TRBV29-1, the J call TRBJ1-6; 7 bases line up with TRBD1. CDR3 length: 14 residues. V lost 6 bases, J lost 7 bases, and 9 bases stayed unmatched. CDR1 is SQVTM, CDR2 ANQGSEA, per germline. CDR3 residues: CSVKGDSPNSPLHF. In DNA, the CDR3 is TGCAGCGTGAAGGGGGACAGCCCCAATTCACCCCTCCACTTT.

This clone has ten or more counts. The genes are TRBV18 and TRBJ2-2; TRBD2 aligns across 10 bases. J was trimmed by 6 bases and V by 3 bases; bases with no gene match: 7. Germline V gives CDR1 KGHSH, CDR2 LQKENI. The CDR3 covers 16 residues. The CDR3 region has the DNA TGTGCCAGCTCACCGACTAGCGGGCCTATCTCCGGGGAGCTGTTTTTT. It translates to CASSPTSGPISGELFF.

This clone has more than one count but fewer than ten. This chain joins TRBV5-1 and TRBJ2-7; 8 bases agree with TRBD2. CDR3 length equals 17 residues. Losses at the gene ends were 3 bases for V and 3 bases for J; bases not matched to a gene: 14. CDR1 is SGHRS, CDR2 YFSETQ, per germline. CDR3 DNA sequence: TGCGCCAGCAGCTCACTCTCTCCTCGGGGGGGGAGCTACGAGCAGTACTTC. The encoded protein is CASSSLSPRGGSYEQYF. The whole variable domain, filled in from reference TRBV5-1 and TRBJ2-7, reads KAGVTQTPRYLIKTRGQQVTLSCSPISGHRSVSWYQQTPGQGLQFLFEYFSETQRNKGNFPGRFSGRQFSNSRSEMNVSTLELGDSALYLCASSSLSPRGGSYEQYFGPGTRLTVT.

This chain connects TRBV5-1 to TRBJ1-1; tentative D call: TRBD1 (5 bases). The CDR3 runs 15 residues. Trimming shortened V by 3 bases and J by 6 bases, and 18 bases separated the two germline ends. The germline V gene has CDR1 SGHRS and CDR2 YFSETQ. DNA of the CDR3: TGCGCCAGCAGCTCGGACATCAGGGTCCATTCTGAAGCTTTCTTT. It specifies CASSSDIRVHSEAFF.

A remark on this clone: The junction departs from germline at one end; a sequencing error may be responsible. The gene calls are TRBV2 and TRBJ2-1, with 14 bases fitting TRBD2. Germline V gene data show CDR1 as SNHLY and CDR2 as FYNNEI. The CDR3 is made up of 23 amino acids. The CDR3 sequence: CASREGWVPPGLAGARSYNEQFF. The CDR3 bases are TGTGCCAGCAGAGAAGGGTGGGTACCCCCGGGACTAGCGGGAGCCCGCTCCTACAATGAGCAGTTCTTC.

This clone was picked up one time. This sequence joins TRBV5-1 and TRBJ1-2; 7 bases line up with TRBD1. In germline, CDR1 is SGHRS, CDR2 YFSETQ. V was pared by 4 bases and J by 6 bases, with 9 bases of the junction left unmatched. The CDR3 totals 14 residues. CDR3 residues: CASSPGQEGDGYTF. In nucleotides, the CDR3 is TGCGCCAGCAGCCCAGGACAGGAGGGGGATGGCTACACCTTC.

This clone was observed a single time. In nucleotides, the CDR3 is TGTGCCAGTCGCCCCGGAGACTATCCCCTCTATGGCTACACCTTC. Its protein is CASRPGDYPLYGYTF. This sequence joins TRBV5-4 and TRBJ1-2, with D unclear. The germline CDR1 and CDR2 sequences are SGHNT and YYREEE (reference sequence). The CDR3 totals 15 residues. V shed 8 bases and J shed 4 bases, with 21 bases lying between them.

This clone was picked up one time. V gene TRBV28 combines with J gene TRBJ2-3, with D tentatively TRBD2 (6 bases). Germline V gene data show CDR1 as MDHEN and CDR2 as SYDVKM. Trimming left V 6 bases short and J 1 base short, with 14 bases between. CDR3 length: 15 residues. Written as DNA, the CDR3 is TGTGCCAGCAGAACTCCGGGGGAGGGCACAGATACGCAGTATTTT. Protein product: CASRTPGEGTDTQYF.

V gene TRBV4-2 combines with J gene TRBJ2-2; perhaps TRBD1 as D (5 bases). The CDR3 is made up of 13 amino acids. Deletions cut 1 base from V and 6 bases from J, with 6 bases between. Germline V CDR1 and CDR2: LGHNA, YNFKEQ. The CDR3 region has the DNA TGTGCCAGCAGCCAAGGCAGGGCCGGGGAGCTGTTTTTT. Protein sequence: CASSQGRAGELFF.

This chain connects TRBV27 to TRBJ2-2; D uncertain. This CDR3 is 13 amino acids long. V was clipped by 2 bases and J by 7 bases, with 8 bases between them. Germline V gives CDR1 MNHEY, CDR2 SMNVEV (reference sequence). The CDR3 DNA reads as TGTGCCAGCAGTTTAGTCCGGTTCGGGGAGCTGTTTTTT. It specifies CASSLVRFGELFF.

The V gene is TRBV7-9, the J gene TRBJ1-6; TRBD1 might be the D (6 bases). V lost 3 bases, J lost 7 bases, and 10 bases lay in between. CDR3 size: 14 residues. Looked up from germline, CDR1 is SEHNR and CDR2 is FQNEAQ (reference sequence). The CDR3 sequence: CASSLGAGNSPLHF. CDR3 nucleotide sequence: TGTGCCAGCAGCTTGGGGGCAGGGAATTCACCCCTCCACTTT.

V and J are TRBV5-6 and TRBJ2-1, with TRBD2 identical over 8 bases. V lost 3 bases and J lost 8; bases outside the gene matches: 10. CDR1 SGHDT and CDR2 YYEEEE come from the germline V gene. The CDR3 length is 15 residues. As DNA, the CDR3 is TGTGCCAGCAGCTCGGGAGGGCCGGGGGGCCATGAGCAGTTCTTC. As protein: CASSSGGPGGHEQFF.

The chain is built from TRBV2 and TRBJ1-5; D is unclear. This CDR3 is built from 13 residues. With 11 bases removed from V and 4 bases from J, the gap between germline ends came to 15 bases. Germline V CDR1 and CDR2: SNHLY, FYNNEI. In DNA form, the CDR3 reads TGTGCCTGTACGGAGATGGAGAATCAGCCCCAGCATTTT. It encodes CACTEMENQPQHF.

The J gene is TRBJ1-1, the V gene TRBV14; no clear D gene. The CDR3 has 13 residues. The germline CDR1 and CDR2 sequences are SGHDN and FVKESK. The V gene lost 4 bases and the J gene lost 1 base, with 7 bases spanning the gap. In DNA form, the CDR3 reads TGTGCCAGCAGCCCTACAGCGAACACTGAAGCTTTCTTT. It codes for CASSPTANTEAFF.

The CDR3 coding sequence is TGTGCCAGCAGTTTGACTAGCGGGAGGGCCGGGTACTTC. It specifies CASSLTSGRAGYF. The gene calls are TRBV12-3 or TRBV12-4 and TRBJ2-4; TRBD2 agrees at 14 bases. After removal of 3 bases from V and 15 bases from J, the junction contained 4 bases not matched to a gene. There are 13 residues in the CDR3.